Listed below are T cell receptor beta chains from one sample, sequenced in a study of low-dose radiotherapy and immunotherapy resistance in tumors. TCRdb reanalysed the reads using MiXCR and keeps one entry per CDR3 protein. The table lists under 90,000 distinct CDR3 sequences, 15% to 20% of them singletons. The sequences come from PBMCs, collected before treatment. All receptors come from a male donor with prostate cancer. Each CDR3 is given with its conserved first and last residue. Fields, in order: J gene, CDR3 length, clone size, D gene, V gene, CDR3 DNA, CDR3 protein. D genes are given only for firm matches. Clone size, where shown, is once, few, many, or a class for clones that have expanded.

TRBJ1-5,15,many,.,TRBV7-9,TGTGCCAGCAGCTTAGCAGGAGTTGAGAATCAGCCCCAGCATTTT,CASSLAGVENQPQHF
TRBJ2-2,14,many,.,TRBV6-2/TRBV6-3,TGTGCCAGCAGACCCACTAGTATAGCCGGGGAGCTGTTTTTT,CASRPTSIAGELFF
TRBJ2-7,16,.,TRBD2,TRBV27,TGTGCCAGCAGTTCCTCTAGCGGGGCGCACCCCTACGAGCAGTACTTC,CASSSSSGAHPYEQYF
TRBJ2-5,16,many,TRBD2,TRBV2,TGTGCCAGCAGGGACACCGGGACTAGCGTCGGGGAGACCCAGTACTTC,CASRDTGTSVGETQYF
TRBJ2-5,16,few,TRBD1,TRBV11-2,TGTGCCAGCAGCTTTAACGGCTGGGACAGCAAAGAGACCCAGTACTTC,CASSFNGWDSKETQYF
TRBJ2-7,14,many,.,TRBV19,TGTGCCAGTAGTATCGGAGGGGCAGTTGGCGAGCAGTACTTC,CASSIGGAVGEQYF
TRBJ1-1,14,many,.,TRBV6-2/TRBV6-3,TGTGCCAGCAGTTTGGGCCCTGGGAACACTGAAGCTTTCTTT,CASSLGPGNTEAFF
TRBJ2-4,15,many,TRBD1,TRBV6-6,TGTGCCAGCAGTTACCCGGGACAGTCCCAAAACATTCAGTACTTC,CASSYPGQSQNIQYF
TRBJ1-2,15,many,TRBD1,TRBV5-1,TGCGCCAGCAGCTTGACCCGGACAGGGGTCTATGGCTACACCTTC,CASSLTRTGVYGYTF
TRBJ2-1,18,.,TRBD2,TRBV28,TGTGCCAGCCGCGCCTTCGCGGGGGGGAGGAGCTCCTACAATGAGCAGTTCTTC,CASRAFAGGRSSYNEQFF
TRBJ2-1,15,.,.,TRBV3-1,TGTGCCAGCAGCCAGAGCCTGGGCCCCTACAATGAGCAGTTCTTC,CASSQSLGPYNEQFF
TRBJ1-1,12,few,.,TRBV10-1,TGCGCCAGCAGTGTTGGGGGAATTGGAGCTTTCTTT,CASSVGGIGAFF
TRBJ2-3,14,many,TRBD1,TRBV9,TGTGCCAGCAGCAAACAGGGGGCCACAGATACGCAGTATTTT,CASSKQGATDTQYF
TRBJ1-6,16,.,TRBD1,TRBV10-3,TGTGCCATCAGTGAGATGACAGGGGAGGGTAATTCACCCCTCCACTTT,CAISEMTGEGNSPLHF
TRBJ2-2,19,many,TRBD2,TRBV6-2/TRBV6-3,TGTGCCAGCAGTTACTCCGGACTAGCGGGGGGCACGAACACCGGGGAGCTGTTTTTT,CASSYSGLAGGTNTGELFF
TRBJ1-1,17,many,.,TRBV20-1,TGCAGTGCCAGCCCCCCCTTCGGGGCCTCAGAGAACACTGAAGCTTTCTTT,CSASPPFGASENTEAFF
TRBJ1-4,15,many,.,TRBV5-4,TGTGCCAGCAGCCCTAGGGGTGCAACTAATGAAAAACTGTTTTTT,CASSPRGATNEKLFF
TRBJ2-7,14,many,TRBD1,TRBV5-1,TGCGCCAGCAGCCGGGACAGACCCGGCTACGAGCAGTACTTC,CASSRDRPGYEQYF
TRBJ2-1,14,many,.,TRBV20-1,TGCAGTGCCGTCGACAGAACGCCCTACAATGAGCAGTTCTTC,CSAVDRTPYNEQFF
TRBJ2-7,13,many,.,TRBV6-1,TGTGCCAGCAGTGAGGGCAGGCCAGCCGAGCAGTACTTC,CASSEGRPAEQYF
TRBJ2-3,14,once,.,TRBV27,TGTGCCAGCAGTTGGAGAACAAGCACAGATACGCAGTATTTT,CASSWRTSTDTQYF
TRBJ1-2,13,many,.,TRBV2,TGTGCCAGCAGTGTAGACCCTAACTATGGCTACACCTTC,CASSVDPNYGYTF
TRBJ2-1,16,many,TRBD2,TRBV20-1,TGCAGTGCTAGCCAGCCCGGCGGGGGGCCCTACAATGAGCAGTTCTTC,CSASQPGGGPYNEQFF
TRBJ2-7,16,.,TRBD1,TRBV5-1,TGCGCCAGCAAGTTTGCCGGGACAGGGGTTTCCTACGAGCAGTACTTC,CASKFAGTGVSYEQYF
TRBJ1-1,18,many,.,TRBV7-8,TGTGCCAGCAGCCGATTACCGGGACACTCGAGGGCAAACACTGAAGCTTTCTTT,CASSRLPGHSRANTEAFF
TRBJ1-1,14,many,.,TRBV5-6,TGTGCCAGCAGCCGAACCGACAGTTTCACTGAAGCTTTCTTT,CASSRTDSFTEAFF
TRBJ2-7,15,many,TRBD2,TRBV13,TGTGCCAGCAGCTTGGTGGCGGGGGGATACTACGAGCAGTACTTC,CASSLVAGGYYEQYF
TRBJ2-1,14,many,TRBD1,TRBV10-3,TGTGCCATCAGCCGGACAGGGGGAGACAATGAGCAGTTCTTC,CAISRTGGDNEQFF
TRBJ1-1,13,few,TRBD1,TRBV29-1,TGCAGCGGTGCAGGGGGCTTATACACTGAAGCTTTCTTT,CSGAGGLYTEAFF
TRBJ1-5,13,many,.,TRBV19,TGTGCCAGTCAAGGCGCCCAGGGGCAGCCCCAGCATTTT,CASQGAQGQPQHF
TRBJ2-1,12,many,.,TRBV12-3/TRBV12-4,TGTGCCAGTAGGGCTCCGGGCATCGAGCAGTTCTTC,CASRAPGIEQFF
TRBJ2-3,13,many,.,TRBV5-1,TGCGCCAGCACCTCCAGGGAACAAGATACGCAGTATTTT,CASTSREQDTQYF
TRBJ2-1,12,many,.,TRBV20-1,TGCAGTGTGGGAGAGAATGGCAATGAGCAGTTCTTC,CSVGENGNEQFF
TRBJ2-2,13,.,.,TRBV27,TGTGCCAGCAGCCCCCAGTGGACCGGGGAGCTGTTTTTT,CASSPQWTGELFF
TRBJ2-7,15,many,TRBD2,TRBV6-2/TRBV6-3,TGTGCCAGCACCCCGCCGGGACTAGCAGGGTACGAGCAGTACTTC,CASTPPGLAGYEQYF
TRBJ1-5,15,many,.,TRBV7-2,TGTGCCAGCAGCTTAGTAGTGCAGGGCAATCAGCCCCAGCATTTT,CASSLVVQGNQPQHF
TRBJ2-3,17,many,.,TRBV7-8,TGTGCCAGCAGCTTAGCGGGGGTGCTGGCGCGGGGAGATACGCAGTATTTT,CASSLAGVLARGDTQYF
TRBJ2-3,14,many,.,TRBV6-2/TRBV6-3,TGTGCCAGCAAATCCTTGACAGGCACAGATACGCAGTATTTT,CASKSLTGTDTQYF
TRBJ2-3,14,many,TRBD2,TRBV15,TGTGCCACCGGTCCAGGCGGGGGGGCAGATACGCAGTATTTT,CATGPGGGADTQYF
TRBJ1-5,12,many,.,TRBV12-3/TRBV12-4,TGTGCCAGCAGCGGGGGGAATCAGCCCCAGCATTTT,CASSGGNQPQHF
TRBJ2-7,12,many,TRBD1,TRBV20-1,TGCAGTGCTAGCGACAGGGGCTACGAGCAGTACTTC,CSASDRGYEQYF
TRBJ2-7,17,many,.,TRBV21-1,TGTGCCAGCACCTCTCAACTGGGATGGCCCGAGTCCTACGAGCAGTACTTC,CASTSQLGWPESYEQYF
TRBJ2-1,15,many,TRBD1,TRBV20-1,TGCAGTGCTAGAGGGACCGGGACAGGCGTCAATGAGCAGTTCTTC,CSARGTGTGVNEQFF
TRBJ2-2,12,few,.,TRBV28,TGTGCCAGCAGCACCCCCACCGGGGAGCTGTTTTTT,CASSTPTGELFF